The 3 T cell receptor beta chains in this list originate from one sample, sequenced in a study of vaccination and CD4 T cells after COVID-19. Their antigen targets remain unknown. The Oncomine TCR Beta short-read assay generated sequence data from the DNA of cultured CD4+ T cells. TCRdb itself ran the PCR reads through MiXCR, one entry per CDR3 protein. Of tens of thousands of distinct CDR3 sequences in the sample, about half were seen once. Treatment of the sample: roughly 11-day PBMC culture with coronavirus spike peptide pools or control peptides (ViraFEST assay). The sequenced material came from CD4+ T cells from blood, cultured in vitro. The receptor set was obtained from a human donor who had recovered from COVID-19.

The chain combines TRBV27 with TRBJ1-2; tentatively, D is TRBD1 (5 bases). The CDR3 runs 15 residues. The V and J ends lost 1 base and 3 bases respectively, with 12 bases between them. Per germline, CDR1 MNHEY and CDR2 SMNVEV (reference sequence). The CDR3 nucleotides read TGTGCCAGCAGTTTATACTCAACAGGACACTATGGCTACACCTTC. Encoded protein: CASSLYSTGHYGYTF.

CDR3 residues: CSASWGAGTGELFF. The CDR3 bases are TGCAGTGCTAGTTGGGGGGCTGGGACCGGGGAGCTGTTTTTT. The V gene is TRBV20-1, the J gene TRBJ2-2; D possibly matches TRBD1 or TRBD2 (6 bases each). This CDR3 region has 14 residues. The V and J ends lost 3 bases and 5 bases respectively, with 13 bases between them. CDR1 is DFQATT and CDR2 is SNEGSKA in the germline V gene (reference sequence).

This sequence joins TRBV7-6 and TRBJ1-1, with D uncertain. The CDR3 totals 15 residues. Germline CDR1 is SGHVS and CDR2 is FNYEAQ. Between the trimmed V and J ends, which lost 1 base and 2 bases, there was a span of 11 bases. The CDR3 protein is CASSLGLTGNTEAFF. The CDR3 nucleotides read TGTGCCAGCAGCTTAGGGTTAACGGGTAACACTGAAGCTTTCTTT.